This TCR beta chain is from a study of neurological immune-mediated disorders (dated by TCRdb to the late 2010s). Regarding the complete study: Peripheral blood TCR-beta repertoires from patients with HTLV-I-associated myelopathy (HAM/TSP), patients with multiple sclerosis, and healthy controls were compared in the study using UMI-based sequencing. Longitudinal HAM/TSP and healthy donors were sampled at 3 time-points each (about 3-40 month intervals). The cohort comprised roughly 70 subjects: 14 HAM/TSP patients, 35 or so multiple sclerosis patients and some 20 healthy controls. Alongside PBMC samples, the set of more than 80 TCR-beta libraries contained longitudinal samples, technical triplicates, and paired CD4+ and CD8+ T-cell subsets that had been sorted. Findings and caveats that apply to the study as a whole: Expanded clones from different subjects shared no identical CDR3 amino acid sequences, which suggests that TCR-beta repertoires were private in all groups. TCR clonal expansion was highest in HAM/TSP patients and lowest in MS patients, with MS patients falling below even healthy controls.

To note about this clonotype: Its antigen remains undetermined. No base qualities exist here, and no much larger clone lies one base off it.

The germline V gene specifies SGHTA as CDR1 and FQGNSA as CDR2. V is pared back by 6 bases and J by 1 base, with 14 bases lying between the germline termini. The CDR3 has 15 amino acids, counting the end cysteine and phenylalanine. Kept here is only the CDR3 DNA, which spans 45 bases and is read in frame from base 1. Taken with the paper, the label for time point translates to: longitudinal time-point 3. The healthy controls were volunteers from blood banks in Maryland, USA. For unsorted PBMC libraries, 2 million PBMCs were used after storage in RNAlater at -80 degrees C until RNA extraction. Peripheral blood was subjected to Ficoll-Hypaque density gradient centrifugation to isolate PBMCs, which were then cryopreserved in liquid nitrogen. cDNA was synthesized by template-switch 5'RACE using a primer carrying a 10-nucleotide random unique molecular identifier by which each TCR transcript was tagged. Over 170 million TCR-beta sequences, covering 15-18 subjects, were produced in each sequencing run. The RNeasy kit was used for extraction of total RNA. The KAPA Real-time Library Amplification kit was used to amplify TCR-beta VDJ regions with primers targeting the TCR constant region and the 5'RACE anchor. A first PCR added sample indexes and Illumina adaptors, and a second PCR then raised library yield. After Ampure bead purification, the roughly 650 bp TCR product was size-selected on a 2% E-gel SizeSelection system. Before pooling, library quality was assessed on a Bioanalyzer, concentration was determined with Qubit, and library quantification was performed with the Kapa Library Quantification kit. An Illumina HiSeq 2500 sequenced the libraries paired-end 2 x 150 bp. To increase sequence diversity, about 25-31% phiX was spiked into each library pool. Per the authors' processing: The UMI-based MiGEC pipeline processed quality-filtered reads and removed over 80% of raw TCR sequences during error correction. VDJ genes were aligned to IMGT germline references, and clonotypes were defined by unique CDR3 amino acid sequence plus V-J genes. VDJtools evaluated clonal expansion, Shannon diversity and CDR3 relatedness (CalcPairwiseDistances, ClusterSamples); CLCbio workbench built phylogenetic trees. A clone was classed as expanded if it had 8 or more unique UMIs, a cutoff based on coefficient-of-variation modelling across technical triplicates. TCRdb ran its own pipeline on the public reads, namely fastp trimming at Q25 and MiXCR clone calling, and kept in-frame beta chains. A single entry per CDR3 protein holds the most common genes and DNA from its merged rows. The V and J calls reflect TCRdb's pipeline rather than the authors' work. The sample table lists more than 50,000 distinct CDR3 sequences, roughly 8% of them with a count of one. Roughly 2% of the sample goes to the ten largest clones.

The sample was PBMCs. The chain joins TRBV7-2 to TRBJ2-3; the D gene is possibly TRBD2, with 7 bases matching. The source is a woman between 35 and 50 years old in good health. The DNA sequence is as follows: TGTGCCAGCAGGGGGGGAGGGGGGCGCACAGATACGCAGTATTTT. This is translated as CASRGGGGRTDTQYF.